The 12 T cell receptor beta chains in this list originate from one sample, sequenced in a study of blood T cell repertoires in COVID-19. The method was immunoSEQ multiplex PCR; TCRdb's version includes in-frame clones alone and lacks a portion of them. The sample shows some 76,000 clones, approximately 85% of them seen only once. The sample was peripheral blood. These receptors were collected from a human donor in a cohort sampled during active COVID-19.

V usage is TRBV30 and J usage is TRBJ2-3; TRBD1 matches at 8 bases. V gave up 1 base and J gave up 2 bases; unmatched junction bases: 5. This CDR3 is built from 15 residues. CDR1 GTSNPN and CDR2 SVGIG come from the germline V gene (reference sequence). CDR3 residues: CAWSGTGSFTDTQYF. The CDR3 DNA reads TGTGCCTGGAGTGGGACAGGGAGTTTCACAGATACGCAGTATTTT.

This clone was seen once. Additional DNA sequences in this sample encode the identical CDR3. This rearrangement joins TRBV12-5 to TRBJ2-3; TRBD2 matches at 11 bases. This CDR3 is 17 amino acids long. Trimming took 8 bases from V and 0 from J; bases not matched to a gene: 10. Germline CDR1 and CDR2: LGHNT and FRNRAP. The CDR3 coding sequence is TGTGCTAGTTCGGGGGTAGCGGGGGGGCCGAGCACAGATACGCAGTATTTT. Protein product: CASSGVAGGPSTDTQYF. The variable domain in full, completed from reference TRBV12-5 and TRBJ2-3, reads DARVTQTPRHKVTEMGQEVTMRCQPILGHNTVFWYRQTMMQGLELLAYFRNRAPLDDSGMPKDRFSAEMPDATLATLKIQPSEPRDSAVYFCASSGVAGGPSTDTQYFGPGTRLTVL.

The chain links TRBV11-2 to TRBJ1-1; 7 nucleotides line up with TRBD1. Germline-derived CDR1 and CDR2 are SGHAT and FQNNGV. After removal of 5 bases from V and 3 bases from J, the junction contained 9 bases not matched to a gene. This CDR3 is built from 15 residues. CDR3 region: CASSQGDRAYTEAFF. In DNA, the CDR3 is TGTGCCAGCAGCCAAGGAGACAGGGCGTACACTGAAGCTTTCTTT.

The chain combines TRBV4-2 with TRBJ2-2; 13 positions match TRBD2. CDR1 LGHNA and CDR2 YNFKEQ come from the germline V gene. J lost 1 base, V lost 1 base, and 3 bases had no gene match. The CDR3 has 18 amino acids. The CDR3 DNA is TGTGCCAGCAGCCAAGCGACTAGCGGGGGGCTGAACACCGGGGAGCTGTTTTTT. Protein sequence: CASSQATSGGLNTGELFF.

The chain uses TRBV4-2 and TRBJ2-3; 9 positions match TRBD1. CDR1 LGHNA and CDR2 YNFKEQ come from the germline V gene. This CDR3 region has 15 residues. With V trimmed by 4 bases and J by 5 bases, 7 bases remained unmatched. Here the CDR3 reads CASSPPDRGKDTQYF. As DNA, the CDR3 is TGTGCCAGCAGCCCCCCGGACAGGGGAAAAGATACGCAGTATTTT.

The genes are TRBV7-9 and TRBJ2-2; 8 nucleotides align to TRBD1. V lost 3 bases to trimming and J lost 5 bases; unmatched junction nucleotides: 2. The CDR3 is 14 residues long. From germline, CDR1 is SEHNR and CDR2 FQNEAQ (reference sequence). The CDR3 DNA reads as TGTGCCAGCAGCTTCGGACAGGGTACCGGGGAGCTGTTTTTT. As protein: CASSFGQGTGELFF.

This clone was observed once. CDR3 DNA: TGTGCCAGCAGCTTGCCCGGACAGGCCAACACCGGGGAGCTGTTTTTT. Residues: CASSLPGQANTGELFF. V gene TRBV5-4 combines with J gene TRBJ2-2; TRBD1 aligns across 7 bases. The V gene's germline CDR1 is SGHNT and CDR2 YYREEE (reference sequence). The CDR3 has 16 residues. J lost 2 bases, V lost 1 base, and 5 bases had no gene match.

As regards this clone: The junction shows a germline mismatch at one end, possibly a read error. The genes are TRBV18 and TRBJ1-1; D unclear. The CDR3 sequence is 13 residues long. The germline V gene has CDR1 KGHSH and CDR2 LQKENI. CDR3 nucleotide sequence: TGTGCCAGCTCACCACCAAGCCGCCAAGGCCTGGAGTTT. Residues: CASSPPSRQGLEF.

This sequence joins TRBV4-2 and TRBJ2-7; 7 positions agree with TRBD2. The CDR3 runs 15 residues. Germline loops: CDR1 LGHNA, CDR2 YNFKEQ. Germline trimming cut 0 bases from V and 4 bases from J; bases unmatched to any gene: 6. CDR3: CASSQDAAGDYEQYF. CDR3 nucleotides: TGTGCCAGCAGCCAAGACGCGGCGGGGGATTACGAGCAGTACTTC.

The chain combines TRBV19 with TRBJ2-7, with 9 bases aligning to TRBD1. Germline lookup yields CDR1 LNHDA and CDR2 SQIVND (reference sequence). The CDR3 runs to 14 residues. The V gene end was trimmed by 5 bases and the J gene end by 3 bases; junction bases not matched to a gene: 5. The CDR3 region has the DNA TGTGCCAGTAGTCTAAGGGGACAGGGCTACGAGCAGTACTTC. Translated, it gives CASSLRGQGYEQYF.

This clone came up a few times. The chain uses TRBV28 and TRBJ1-2; D might be TRBD1 (5 bases). The germline CDR1 and CDR2 sequences are MDHEN and SYDVKM. Deletions cut 6 bases from V and 4 bases from J, with 18 bases between. The CDR3 is 15 residues long. CDR3 residues: CASSYGGTPSYGYTF. CDR3 DNA: TGTGCCAGCAGCTATGGAGGGACCCCTTCCTATGGCTACACCTTC.

The rearrangement links TRBV6-5 to TRBJ1-1; the match to TRBD1 covers 7 bases. The CDR3 has 14 residues. Germline CDR1 and CDR2: MNHEY and SVGAGI. V was pared by 4 bases and J by 5 bases, with 7 bases of the junction left unmatched. The CDR3 protein is CASSSQGTSTEAFF. CDR3 DNA sequence: TGTGCCAGCAGTTCACAGGGGACCTCAACTGAAGCTTTCTTT.